The 10 T cell receptor beta chains below were found in one sample sequenced in a study of cytomegalovirus exposure and HLA in healthy donors. PCR used 60 Vbeta primers and 13 Jbeta primers. Method: immunoSEQ multiplex PCR; TCRdb's copy keeps in-frame clones and lacks some. Reported are under 130,000 clones; the ten largest clones contain about 3%. The specimen sequenced was PBMCs. The receptors were gathered from a man aged 40-49 years in good health and CMV-seronegative.

The chain has TRBV5-1 and TRBJ1-2; the match to TRBD1 covers 10 bases. CDR1 is SGHRS and CDR2 is YFSETQ in the germline V gene. The V and J ends lost 4 bases and 8 bases, in that order; junction bases with no gene match: 5. The CDR3 spans 13 residues. DNA for the CDR3: TGCGCCAGCAGCCAGTGGACAGGGGGAGGCTACACCTTC. Protein product: CASSQWTGGGYTF.

The chain links TRBV18 to TRBJ2-7; D unclear. The CDR3 spans 14 residues. From germline, CDR1 is KGHSH and CDR2 LQKENI. Trimming took off 2 bases at V and 3 bases at J, with 11 bases between the two ends. CDR3 bases: TGTGCCAGCTCACCAAGCAGCGATCACTACGAGCAGTACTTC. Its translation is CASSPSSDHYEQYF. Complete variable domain (other parts from reference TRBV18 and TRBJ2-7): NAGVMQNPRHLVRRRGQEARLRCSPMKGHSHVYWYRQLPEEGLKFMVYLQKENIIDESGMPKERFSAEFPKEGPSILRIQQVVRGDSAAYFCASSPSSDHYEQYFGPGTRLTVT.

The chain recombines TRBV10-3 with TRBJ2-3; perhaps TRBD2 as D (6 bases). This CDR3 contains 14 residues. V was cut by 10 bases and J by 3 bases, with 17 bases left in between. Germline CDR1 ENHRY, CDR2 SYGVKD. Here the CDR3 reads CATRRGAATDTQYF. In DNA, the CDR3 is TGTGCCACTCGACGCGGGGCCGCGACAGATACGCAGTATTTT.

The chain links TRBV9 to TRBJ2-1, with 13 bases matching TRBD2. CDR3 length: 16 residues. Trimming removed 3 bases from V and 4 bases from J; junction bases left unmatched: 4. CDR1 and CDR2 (germline): SGDLS, YYNGEE. The CDR3: CASSEGLAGLYNEQFF. CDR3 coding DNA: TGTGCCAGCAGCGAGGGACTAGCGGGATTATACAATGAGCAGTTCTTC.

This sequence joins TRBV19 and TRBJ2-3, with D possibly matching TRBD1 (5 bases). The CDR3 is made up of 14 amino acids. CDR1 and CDR2 (germline): LNHDA, SQIVND (reference sequence). The germline V and J ends were trimmed by 7 bases and 0 bases, with 11 bases remaining between them. CDR3 coding DNA: TGTGCCAGTACCCCAAGGACAAGCACAGATACGCAGTATTTT. Translated: CASTPRTSTDTQYF.

CDR3 in DNA: TGTGCCAGCAGTGTCACTAGCGAGAATGAGCAGTTCTTC. Translated, it gives CASSVTSENEQFF. This chain joins TRBV2 and TRBJ2-1; 7 bases match TRBD2. After removal of 4 bases from V and 7 bases from J, the junction contained 4 bases not matched to a gene. The CDR3 runs 13 residues. Germline lookup yields CDR1 SNHLY and CDR2 FYNNEI.

This chain connects TRBV7-2 to TRBJ1-2, with D hard to call. Germline V gives CDR1 SGHTA, CDR2 FQGNSA. CDR3 size: 14 residues. V shed 5 bases and J shed 3 bases, with 13 bases lying between them. The CDR3 DNA follows: TGTGCCAGCAGCACACTAACCGAGGACTATGGCTACACCTTC. Its translation: CASSTLTEDYGYTF. The whole variable domain, filled in from reference TRBV7-2 and TRBJ1-2, reads GAGVSQSPSNKVTEKGKDVELRCDPISGHTALYWYRQSLGQGLEFLIYFQGNSAPDKSGLPSDRFSAERTGGSVSTLTIQRTQQEDSAVYLCASSTLTEDYGYTFGSGTRLTVV.

V and J are TRBV19 and TRBJ1-1; no reliable D call. Trimming stripped 3 bases from V and 2 bases from J, with 16 bases between. This CDR3 comprises 16 residues. Germline V gene data show CDR1 as LNHDA and CDR2 as SQIVND (reference sequence). The CDR3 spells CASSITLGRDNTEAFF. The CDR3 DNA is TGTGCCAGTAGTATCACTCTAGGGAGGGATAACACTGAAGCTTTCTTT.

The chain links TRBV11-2 to TRBJ1-1, with 7 bases identical to TRBD1. The germline V gene encodes CDR1 SGHAT and CDR2 FQNNGV. There are 15 residues in the CDR3. The J segment lost 0 bases and the V segment lost 3 bases, leaving 4 bases of the junction unmatched. The CDR3 DNA reads TGTGCCAGCAGCTTTACGACAGGGATGAACACTGAAGCTTTCTTT. It is translated as CASSFTTGMNTEAFF.

This rearrangement joins TRBV5-1 to TRBJ2-7; D remains unclear. V was shortened by 4 bases and J by 0 bases, with 14 bases between the two germline ends. The CDR3 consists of 15 residues. Germline V lookup: CDR1 SGHRS, CDR2 YFSETQ. CDR3 DNA: TGCGCCAGCAGCCTAGAGTTATTAGGCTCCTACGAGCAGTACTTC. It specifies CASSLELLGSYEQYF.